This TCR beta chain was profiled in a study of metastatic and nonmetastatic thyroid tumors. In the study overall: Repertoire comparisons spanned blood and tumor or nodule tissue from malignant and benign thyroid patients. Study-level findings and limits: Reportedly, malignant thyroid tumors had significantly higher TCR beta diversity than benign nodules, in blood and tumor.

In the authors' methods: Between-group CDR3 differences, defined by clinicopathological status, yielded a distant-metastasis classifier for papillary thyroid cancer. MiXCR re-clonotyped the PCR reads for TCRdb. The V and J calls reflect TCRdb's pipeline rather than the authors' work. The sample contains approximately 20,000 clones, 25% of which appear only once. Germline V gives CDR1 SGHRS, CDR2 YFSETQ. The CDR3 loop spans 14 amino acids. V lost 4 bases and J lost 6; bases outside the gene matches: 6. Thyroid surgery was performed in patients who had received no treatment beforehand. About this clone itself: The antigen is not known.

The TCR comes from a male donor with papillary thyroid cancer or a benign thyroid nodule (not recorded which). Some clones in this sample may be carry-over from other donors' samples. The V call is TRBV5-1, the J call TRBJ1-2; TRBD1 matches 10 bases. The sequencing input was blood. The CDR3 is CASSPTGTGDGYTF. CDR3 DNA sequence: TGCGCCAGCAGCCCAACCGGGACAGGGGATGGCTACACCTTC.